The 22 T cell receptor beta chains below all came from one sample that was sequenced in a study of cytomegalovirus exposure and HLA in healthy donors. The primer mix had 60 Vbeta and 13 Jbeta primers. Profiled with immunoSEQ multiplex PCR; TCRdb holds only in-frame clones, not every one. The profile shows roughly 120,000 clones, around four fifths of them singletons. Input material: PBMCs. These receptors all stem from a middle-aged woman in good health and CMV-seronegative.

The gene calls are TRBV5-6 and TRBJ2-7, with 8 bases lining up with TRBD1. Looked up from germline, CDR1 is SGHDT and CDR2 is YYEEEE. V lost 5 bases, J lost 0 bases, and 7 bases stayed unmatched. This CDR3 spans 15 amino acids. The DNA of the CDR3 is TGTGCCAGCAGACCCGTGACAGGGGACTCCTACGAGCAGTACTTC. Translation: CASRPVTGDSYEQYF.

The V gene is TRBV7-2, the J gene TRBJ1-5; 7 bases agree with TRBD1. CDR1 is SGHTA, CDR2 FQGNSA, per germline. V lost 5 bases, J lost 2 bases, and 3 bases stayed unmatched. The CDR3 contains 14 residues. Here the CDR3 reads CASSSTGGNQPQHF. The CDR3 bases are TGTGCCAGCAGCAGCACAGGGGGCAATCAGCCCCAGCATTTT.

This clone was detected only once. The J gene is TRBJ2-7, the V gene TRBV4-2, with a tentative D call TRBD2 (5 bases). Germline CDR1 reads LGHNA; CDR2 reads YNFKEQ. V was cut by 0 bases and J by 4 bases, with 13 bases left in between. The CDR3 consists of 15 residues. The CDR3 reads CASSQERTGNYEQYF. DNA of the CDR3: TGTGCCAGCAGCCAAGAACGGACTGGGAATTACGAGCAGTACTTC.

J is TRBJ1-4 and V is TRBV5-6, with a weak D call TRBD1 (5 bases). Germline lookup yields CDR1 SGHDT and CDR2 YYEEEE. The CDR3 is made up of 17 amino acids. With 1 base removed from V and 5 bases from J, the gap between germline ends came to 18 bases. As DNA, the CDR3 is TGTGCCAGCAGCTTGTCCGCGGTTAGGGGCCTAAATGAAAAACTGTTTTTT. Translated: CASSLSAVRGLNEKLFF.

This clone was seen only a few times. The rearrangement uses TRBV5-1 and TRBJ2-7; 8 bases are a match to TRBD1. The CDR3 runs to 14 residues. Germline V CDR1 and CDR2: SGHRS, YFSETQ. V was clipped by 3 bases and J by 2 bases; unmatched bases: 4. The CDR3 is CASSSGQGPYEQYF. CDR3 nucleotide sequence: TGCGCCAGCAGCTCCGGACAGGGCCCCTACGAGCAGTACTTC.

The chain uses TRBV7-2 and TRBJ2-3, with 13 bases that match TRBD2. The CDR3 consists of 16 residues. The V and J ends lost 5 bases and 6 bases, in that order; junction bases with no gene match: 8. Germline V lookup: CDR1 SGHTA, CDR2 FQGNSA. The CDR3 protein is CASSASGLAGVDTQYF. CDR3 in DNA: TGTGCCAGCAGCGCTTCCGGACTAGCGGGAGTCGATACGCAGTATTTT.

The chain links TRBV10-3 to TRBJ2-1, with 14 positions matching TRBD2. V was pared by 0 bases and J by 9 bases, with 22 bases of the junction left unmatched. This CDR3 has 22 amino acids. In germline, CDR1 is ENHRY, CDR2 SYGVKD. CDR3 protein: CAISESTLWDSGTSGSRGEQFF. In nucleotides, the CDR3 is TGTGCCATCAGTGAGTCGACCTTGTGGGACAGTGGGACTAGCGGGAGTCGGGGTGAGCAGTTCTTC.

This chain links TRBV2 with TRBJ1-6; unclear D gene. This CDR3 is 15 amino acids long. Germline-derived CDR1 and CDR2 are SNHLY and FYNNEI. V shed 4 bases and J shed 7 bases, with 14 bases lying between them. The CDR3 sequence: CASSVSAQVNSPLHF. In DNA, the CDR3 is TGTGCCAGCAGTGTGTCGGCCCAGGTCAATTCACCCCTCCACTTT.

The DNA for the CDR3 is TGTGCCAGCAGTATTCGAACTCCCTACGCGGGGGGCCATGGCTACACCTTC. Its translation: CASSIRTPYAGGHGYTF. V is TRBV28 and J is TRBJ1-2, with TRBD1 as a possible D gene (6 bases). V shed 5 bases and J shed 6 bases, with 25 bases lying between them. The CDR3 totals 17 residues. Germline V lookup: CDR1 MDHEN, CDR2 SYDVKM.

The CDR3 spells CASRAGLAGAYEQYF. CDR3 in DNA: TGTGCCAGCAGAGCGGGACTAGCGGGGGCCTACGAGCAGTACTTC. V is TRBV6-5 and J is TRBJ2-7; 14 bases agree with TRBD2. This CDR3 comprises 15 residues. Looked up from germline, CDR1 is MNHEY and CDR2 is SVGAGI. V dropped 6 bases and J dropped 2; count of bases not matched to a gene: 3.

The chain employs TRBV29-1 and TRBJ2-3, with D tentatively TRBD2 (6 bases). The germline V gene has CDR1 SQVTM and CDR2 ANQGSEA. V lost 7 bases, J lost 0 bases, and 20 bases lay in between. This CDR3 region has 16 residues. The CDR3 protein is CSGILRVAVSTDTQYF. CDR3 DNA sequence: TGCAGCGGCATCCTTCGGGTAGCGGTTAGCACAGATACGCAGTATTTT.

The V call is TRBV30, the J call TRBJ1-3; tentative D call: TRBD1 (5 bases). Per germline, CDR1 GTSNPN and CDR2 SVGIG (reference sequence). The CDR3 sequence is 16 residues long. Trimming stripped 1 base from V and 4 bases from J, with 17 bases between. CDR3 loop: CAWSAPQPGIGNTIYF. CDR3 DNA sequence: TGTGCCTGGAGTGCCCCACAGCCAGGGATAGGAAACACCATATATTTT.

This clone appeared a few times. The rearrangement joins TRBV30 to TRBJ2-5, with 7 bases fitting TRBD1. Germline CDR1 GTSNPN, CDR2 SVGIG (reference sequence). V dropped 5 bases and J dropped 2; count of bases not matched to a gene: 5. CDR3 size: 13 residues. CDR3: CAWDRQGQETQYF. CDR3 DNA: TGTGCCTGGGATCGACAGGGTCAAGAGACCCAGTACTTC.

This rearrangement joins TRBV28 to TRBJ2-1; 8 bases map to TRBD2. This CDR3 spans 15 amino acids. CDR1 MDHEN and CDR2 SYDVKM come from the germline V gene. With 6 bases clipped from V and 6 bases from J, the junction kept 10 bases outside the gene matches. Here the CDR3 reads CASSPLAGRLNEQFF. The CDR3 nucleotides read TGTGCCAGCAGCCCTTTAGCGGGACGGCTCAATGAGCAGTTCTTC.

CDR3 sequence reads: CASSLVLAGATDTQYF. DNA for the CDR3: TGTGCCAGCAGCTTAGTACTAGCGGGCGCCACAGATACGCAGTATTTT. The chain recombines TRBV7-2 with TRBJ2-3; TRBD2 aligns across 9 bases. Germline loops: CDR1 SGHTA, CDR2 FQGNSA. The CDR3 sequence is 16 residues long. Germline trimming cut 1 base from V and 2 bases from J; bases unmatched to any gene: 4.

This chain uses TRBV7-6 with TRBJ2-2; 15 positions match TRBD2. Germline values: CDR1 SGHVS, CDR2 FNYEAQ. V dropped 5 bases and J dropped 2; count of bases not matched to a gene: 6. CDR3 length: 18 amino acids. The CDR3 DNA reads as TGTGCCAGCAGCAACGGGACTAGCGGGGGGCGCAACACCGGGGAGCTGTTTTTT. Its translation is CASSNGTSGGRNTGELFF.

The rearrangement links TRBV13 to TRBJ2-5, with a possible D match to TRBD1 (6 bases). Near its end, the DNA agrees better with TRBJ2-7, so the J call may be wrong. The CDR3 covers 13 residues. In germline, CDR1 is PRHDT, CDR2 FYEKMQ (reference sequence). DNA of the CDR3: TGTGCCAGCAGCCCCAGGGGCCCCTACGAGCAGTACTTC. This codes for CASSPRGPYEQYF.

A single count supports this clone. The chain recombines TRBV19 with TRBJ1-6, with 8 bases aligning to TRBD1. The CDR3 is made up of 16 amino acids. The V gene's germline CDR1 is LNHDA and CDR2 SQIVND (reference sequence). V shed 2 bases, J shed 4 bases, and the junction held 4 bases outside the gene matches. Written as DNA, the CDR3 is TGTGCCAGTAGTATAACCGGGACAGGTTATAATTCACCCCTCCACTTT. Its protein product is CASSITGTGYNSPLHF.

This sequence joins TRBV5-4 and TRBJ2-5, with 7 bases aligning to TRBD2. The ends lost 4 bases at V and 0 bases at J; junction bases unmatched: 6. Germline CDR1 SGHNT, CDR2 YYREEE (reference sequence). The CDR3 consists of 15 residues. The CDR3 spells CASSAARGNQETQYF. The DNA of the CDR3 is TGTGCCAGCAGCGCCGCGCGGGGGAACCAAGAGACCCAGTACTTC.

The chain has TRBV6-6 and TRBJ1-3; 7 bases are a match to TRBD1. This CDR3 is built from 14 residues. Germline V gene lookup returns CDR1 MNHNY and CDR2 SVGAGI (reference sequence). J was trimmed by 4 bases and V by 8 bases; bases with no gene match: 8. CDR3 sequence: CASLPQGDGNTIYF. The CDR3 coding sequence is TGTGCCAGCCTCCCCCAGGGGGACGGAAACACCATATATTTT.

This clone came up once. The chain employs TRBV18 and TRBJ1-1, with D perhaps matching TRBD1 (5 bases). This CDR3 is built from 14 residues. The V gene's germline CDR1 is KGHSH and CDR2 LQKENI. Trimming removed 3 bases from V and 2 bases from J, with 10 bases in between. CDR3 sequence: CASSPSQANTEAFF. The CDR3 DNA reads TGTGCCAGCTCACCCTCACAGGCAAACACTGAAGCTTTCTTT.

This rearrangement joins TRBV6-1 to TRBJ2-7, with D possibly matching TRBD1 (5 bases). Germline-derived CDR1 and CDR2 are MNHNS and SASEGT. The CDR3 totals 14 residues. The V and J ends lost 4 bases and 9 bases respectively, with 19 bases between them. CDR3 DNA sequence: TGTGCCAGCAGTGGGGGAACAGGACATCTCGGGCAGTACTTC. Amino acids: CASSGGTGHLGQYF.